Each of the 8 T cell receptor beta chains below was sequenced from the same sample in a study of graft-versus-host responses after intestinal transplantation. These receptors lack a known antigen. Here immunoSEQ multiplex PCR was the method, and the copy in TCRdb shows in-frame clones only, minus some. Of about 82,000 clones listed, roughly nine tenths are singletons. The starting material was unstimulated CD4+ T cells sorted from spleen or lymph node cells, obtained before intestinal transplant. Receptor source: a human donor who received an intestinal transplant.

The V call is TRBV7-9, the J call TRBJ2-1; the D gene is possibly TRBD1 (5 bases). Germline loops: CDR1 SEHNR, CDR2 FQNEAQ (reference sequence). V lost 3 bases and J 8 bases, leaving 14 bases between the germline ends. The CDR3 is 14 amino acids. CDR3 amino acids: CASSFGTGSHEQFF. CDR3 DNA sequence: TGTGCCAGCAGCTTCGGAACAGGTAGTCATGAGCAGTTCTTC.

This clone was picked up one time. The chain carries TRBV13 and TRBJ1-1; 7 bases are a match to TRBD1. J gave up 2 bases and V 6 bases, and 9 bases lay outside the gene matches. Per germline, CDR1 PRHDT and CDR2 FYEKMQ (reference sequence). This CDR3 has 15 residues. CDR3 DNA sequence: TGTGCCAGCAGATCCGGGACAGCCCTAAACACTGAAGCTTTCTTT. Translated: CASRSGTALNTEAFF.

The rearrangement uses TRBV7-2 and TRBJ1-3; D may be TRBD1 (5 bases). The CDR3 runs 17 residues. V lost 2 bases to trimming and J lost 0 bases, with 14 bases between them. CDR1 and CDR2 from the germline V gene are SGHTA and FQGNSA. CDR3 sequence: CASSLLGRVVSGNTIYF. In DNA, the CDR3 is TGTGCCAGCAGCTTATTAGGCAGGGTAGTCTCTGGAAACACCATATATTTT.

J is TRBJ2-3 and V is TRBV14, with 13 bases lining up with TRBD2. Germline V gene data show CDR1 as SGHDN and CDR2 as FVKESK. The CDR3 is 16 residues long. Germline trimming cut 4 bases from V and 4 bases from J; bases unmatched to any gene: 5. The CDR3 region is CASSPRLAGGPDTQYF. DNA of the CDR3: TGTGCCAGCAGCCCGCGACTAGCGGGGGGTCCAGATACGCAGTATTTT. The entire variable domain, with the rest obtained from reference TRBV14 and TRBJ2-3, is as follows: EAGVTQFPSHSVIEKGQTVTLRCDPISGHDNLYWYRRVMGKEIKFLLHFVKESKQDESGMPNNRFLAERTGGTYSTLKVQPAELEDSGVYFCASSPRLAGGPDTQYFGPGTRLTVL.

The V call is TRBV13, the J call TRBJ1-1; 7 positions match TRBD1. The V and J ends lost 5 bases and 4 bases, in that order; junction bases with no gene match: 7. CDR1 is PRHDT, CDR2 FYEKMQ, per germline (reference sequence). CDR3 length: 14 residues. The CDR3 nucleotides are TGTGCCAGCAGCCCCCCTCCAGGGGGCACTGAAGCTTTCTTT. Its protein product is CASSPPPGGTEAFF.

V and J are TRBV11-2 and TRBJ2-7; 8 bases map to TRBD1. J was trimmed by 7 bases and V by 4 bases; bases with no gene match: 9. CDR1 and CDR2 (germline): SGHAT, FQNNGV. The CDR3 totals 14 residues. The CDR3 loop reads CASSSVRTGTEQYF. The CDR3 DNA sequence: TGTGCCAGCAGCTCCGTTAGGACAGGGACAGAGCAGTACTTC.

The rearrangement joins TRBV9 to TRBJ2-5, with TRBD2 identical over 7 bases. Germline V gives CDR1 SGDLS, CDR2 YYNGEE. V was pared by 4 bases and J by 1 base, with 10 bases of the junction left unmatched. The CDR3 spans 16 residues. CDR3 sequence reads: CASSFHPSGGQETQYF. Here the CDR3 DNA reads TGTGCCAGCAGCTTCCACCCCTCGGGGGGCCAAGAGACCCAGTACTTC.

This clone has just one count. The chain recombines TRBV7-9 with TRBJ1-5; possibly TRBD1 for D (5 bases). The CDR3 is 16 residues long. V gave up 1 base and J gave up 3 bases, with 13 bases separating them. The germline CDR1 and CDR2 sequences are SEHNR and FQNEAQ (reference sequence). CDR3 DNA: TGTGCCAGCAGCTTAGGGGTAGGGGCCCCCAATCAGCCCCAGCATTTT. Protein product: CASSLGVGAPNQPQHF.